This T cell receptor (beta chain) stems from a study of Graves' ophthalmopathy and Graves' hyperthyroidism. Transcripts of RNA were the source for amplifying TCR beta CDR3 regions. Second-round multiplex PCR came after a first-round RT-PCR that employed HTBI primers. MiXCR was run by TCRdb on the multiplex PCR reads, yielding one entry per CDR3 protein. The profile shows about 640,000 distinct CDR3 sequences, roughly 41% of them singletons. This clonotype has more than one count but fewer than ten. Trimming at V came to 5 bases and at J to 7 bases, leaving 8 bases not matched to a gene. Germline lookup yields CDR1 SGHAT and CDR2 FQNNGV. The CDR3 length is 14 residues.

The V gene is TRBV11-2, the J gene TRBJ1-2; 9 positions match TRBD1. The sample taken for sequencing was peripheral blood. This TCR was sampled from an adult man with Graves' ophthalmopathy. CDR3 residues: CASSRSQGASGYTF. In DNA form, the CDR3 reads TGTGCCAGCAGCCGATCACAGGGGGCAAGTGGCTACACCTTC.